The sequence of this T cell receptor (beta chain) was determined in a study of cytomegalovirus exposure and HLA in healthy donors. Findings and caveats of the study: It was reported that the classifier diagnosed cytomegalovirus status with high specificity and sensitivity in both the original and validation cohorts.

This clone was detected a few times. Its matching antigen is unknown. As for the donors, each was a healthy bone marrow donor. The ends lost 5 bases at V and 8 bases at J; junction bases unmatched: 4. From germline, CDR1 is SEHNR and CDR2 FQNEAQ (reference sequence). This CDR3 spans 14 amino acids. Primers: 60 Vbeta forward and 13 Jbeta reverse. The table came from immunoSEQ multiplex PCR; TCRdb's copy has only in-frame clones and leaves some out. The data show 180,000 or so clones, about 80% seen once. This sequence was found in a man in his fifties or sixties in good health and CMV-seropositive. The chain links TRBV7-9 to TRBJ1-6; 9 bases fit TRBD1. The specimen was PBMCs. CDR3 sequence (DNA): TGTGCCAGCAGCCCTTGGGACAGGGATTCACCCCTCCACTTT. Its translation is CASSPWDRDSPLHF.